What follows is one T cell receptor beta chain and its context. The antigen is unknown. CDR3 length: 13 residues. Trimming took 6 bases from V and 6 from J, leaving 12 bases between them. Germline loops: CDR1 SGHTA, CDR2 FQGNSA. The data are from a study of chemoradiotherapy in HPV16-positive cancers. The table came from immunoSEQ multiplex PCR; TCRdb's copy has only in-frame clones and leaves some out. The table lists over 8,500 clones, 80% to 90% of them singletons. Samples were taken several times over chemoradiotherapy. Study outcomes and limitations: Non-HPV-specific T cells did not expand in tumors during treatment, whereas candidate HPV-specific clones and E7-related motifs did. Only two HPV16-positive patients supplied the functional HPV-specificity definition. Better recurrence-free survival went with HPV-responsive T-cell expansion in HPV16-positive patients.

The specimen was tumor tissue, collected from a patient who underwent chemoradiotherapy. V usage is TRBV7-2 and J usage is TRBJ2-1; D is ambiguous. The sequence was obtained from a human donor with HPV-associated anogenital cancer. Here the CDR3 DNA reads TGTGCCAGCAGTCCGGTGATCTTCAATGAGCAGTTCTTC. Translation gives CASSPVIFNEQFF.